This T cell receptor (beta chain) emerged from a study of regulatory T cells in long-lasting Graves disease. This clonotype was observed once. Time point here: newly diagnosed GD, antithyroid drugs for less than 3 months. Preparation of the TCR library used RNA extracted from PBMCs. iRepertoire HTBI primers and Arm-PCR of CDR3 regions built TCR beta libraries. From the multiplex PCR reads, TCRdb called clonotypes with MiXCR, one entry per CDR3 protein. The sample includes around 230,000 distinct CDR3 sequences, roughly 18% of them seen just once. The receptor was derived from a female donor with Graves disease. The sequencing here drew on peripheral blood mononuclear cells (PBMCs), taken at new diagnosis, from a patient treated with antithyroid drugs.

This chain's CDR3 is CASSQRTGGAYTF. The CDR3 DNA sequence: TGTGCCAGCAGCCAACGGACAGGGGGCGCCTACACCTTC. This chain uses TRBV3-1 with TRBJ1-2, with 11 bases matching TRBD1. Per the germline V gene, CDR1 is LGHDT and CDR2 is YNNKEL (reference sequence). The V gene end was trimmed by 2 bases and the J gene end by 10 bases; junction bases not matched to a gene: 3. The CDR3 loop spans 13 amino acids.